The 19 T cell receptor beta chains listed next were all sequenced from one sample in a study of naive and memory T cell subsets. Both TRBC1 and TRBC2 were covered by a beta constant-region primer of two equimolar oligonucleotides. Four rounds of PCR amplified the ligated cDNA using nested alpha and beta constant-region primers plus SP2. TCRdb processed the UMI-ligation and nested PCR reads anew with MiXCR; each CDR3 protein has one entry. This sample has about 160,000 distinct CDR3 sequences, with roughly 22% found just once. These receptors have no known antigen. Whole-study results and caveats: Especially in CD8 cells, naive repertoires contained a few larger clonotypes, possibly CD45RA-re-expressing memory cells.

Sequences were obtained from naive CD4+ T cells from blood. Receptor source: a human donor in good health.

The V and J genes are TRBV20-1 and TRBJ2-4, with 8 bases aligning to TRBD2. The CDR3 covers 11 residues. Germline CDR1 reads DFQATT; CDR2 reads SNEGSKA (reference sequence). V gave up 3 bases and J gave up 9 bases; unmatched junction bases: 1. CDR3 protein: CSASSGTIQYF. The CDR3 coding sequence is TGCAGTGCTAGTAGCGGGACCATTCAGTACTTC.

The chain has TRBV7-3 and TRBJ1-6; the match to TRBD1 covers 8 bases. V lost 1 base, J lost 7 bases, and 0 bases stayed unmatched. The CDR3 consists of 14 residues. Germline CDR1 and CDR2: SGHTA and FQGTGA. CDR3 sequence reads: CASSLNRGNSPLHF. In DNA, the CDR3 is TGTGCCAGCAGCTTAAACAGGGGGAATTCACCCCTCCACTTT.

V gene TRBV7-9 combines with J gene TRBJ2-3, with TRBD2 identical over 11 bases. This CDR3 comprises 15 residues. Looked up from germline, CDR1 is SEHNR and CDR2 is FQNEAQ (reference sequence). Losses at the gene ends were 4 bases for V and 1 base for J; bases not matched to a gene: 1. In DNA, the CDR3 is TGTGCCAGCAGCTCGACTAGCGGGGGCACAGATACGCAGTATTTT. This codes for CASSSTSGGTDTQYF.

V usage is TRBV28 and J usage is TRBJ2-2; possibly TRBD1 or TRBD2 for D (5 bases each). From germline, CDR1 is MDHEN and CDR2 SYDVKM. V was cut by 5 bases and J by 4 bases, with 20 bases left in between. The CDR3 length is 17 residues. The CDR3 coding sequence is TGTGCCAGCAGTACTCCCTCCGGGACCTCGGGCACCGGGGAGCTGTTTTTT. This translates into CASSTPSGTSGTGELFF. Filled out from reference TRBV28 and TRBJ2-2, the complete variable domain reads DVKVTQSSRYLVKRTGEKVFLECVQDMDHENMFWYRQDPGLGLRLIYFSYDVKMKEKGDIPEGYSVSREKKERFSLILESASTNQTSMYLCASSTPSGTSGTGELFFGEGSRLTVL.

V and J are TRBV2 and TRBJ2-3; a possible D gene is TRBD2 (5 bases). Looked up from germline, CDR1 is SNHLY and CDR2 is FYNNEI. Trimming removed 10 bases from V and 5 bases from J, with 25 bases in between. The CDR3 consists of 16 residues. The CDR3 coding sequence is TGTGCCACCGCCCCCCGGGGAGCTGGGAAAGGAGATACGCAGTATTTT. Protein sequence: CATAPRGAGKGDTQYF. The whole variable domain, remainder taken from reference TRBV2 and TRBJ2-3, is EPEVTQTPSHQVTQMGQEVILRCVPISNHLYFYWYRQILGQKVEFLVSFYNNEISEKSEIFDDQFSVERPDGSNFTLKIRSTKLEDSAMYFCATAPRGAGKGDTQYFGPGTRLTVL.

The CDR3 DNA is TGCAGCGTTGACCGAGGGGGCGAGTATGGCTACACCTTC. As protein: CSVDRGGEYGYTF. This sequence joins TRBV29-1 and TRBJ1-2, with 7 bases fitting TRBD1. This CDR3 is built from 13 residues. Germline CDR1 reads SQVTM; CDR2 reads ANQGSEA. Trimming at V came to 3 bases and at J to 5 bases, leaving 6 bases not matched to a gene.

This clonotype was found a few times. This CDR3 is CASGPEALQFGSGNTIYF. Here the CDR3 DNA reads TGTGCCAGCGGTCCCGAGGCGCTCCAATTCGGCTCTGGAAACACCATATATTTT. The rearrangement links TRBV28 to TRBJ1-3, with D unclear. V was shortened by 8 bases and J by 0 bases, with 23 bases between the two germline ends. The germline gives CDR1 MDHEN, CDR2 SYDVKM. The CDR3 consists of 18 residues.

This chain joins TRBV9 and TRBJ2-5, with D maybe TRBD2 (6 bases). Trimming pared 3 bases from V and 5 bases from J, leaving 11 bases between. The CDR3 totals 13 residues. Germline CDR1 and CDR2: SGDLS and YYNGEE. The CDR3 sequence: CASSGGTLETQYF. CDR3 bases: TGTGCCAGCAGCGGCGGGACTTTGGAGACCCAGTACTTC.

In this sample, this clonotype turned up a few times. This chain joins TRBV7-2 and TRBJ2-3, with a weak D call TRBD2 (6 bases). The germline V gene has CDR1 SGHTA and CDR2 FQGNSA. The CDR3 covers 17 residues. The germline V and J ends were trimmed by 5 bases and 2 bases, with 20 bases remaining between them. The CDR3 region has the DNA TGTGCCAGCAGCACGGGGGTCCGCGGGGCTATCACAGATACGCAGTATTTT. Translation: CASSTGVRGAITDTQYF.

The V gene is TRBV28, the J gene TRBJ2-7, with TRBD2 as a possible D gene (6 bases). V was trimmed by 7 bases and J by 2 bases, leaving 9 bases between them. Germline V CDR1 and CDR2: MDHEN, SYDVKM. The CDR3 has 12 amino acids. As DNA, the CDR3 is TGTGCCAGCAACGGACTACCCTACGAGCAGTACTTC. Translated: CASNGLPYEQYF. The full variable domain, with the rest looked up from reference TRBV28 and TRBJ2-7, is DVKVTQSSRYLVKRTGEKVFLECVQDMDHENMFWYRQDPGLGLRLIYFSYDVKMKEKGDIPEGYSVSREKKERFSLILESASTNQTSMYLCASNGLPYEQYFGPGTRLTVT.

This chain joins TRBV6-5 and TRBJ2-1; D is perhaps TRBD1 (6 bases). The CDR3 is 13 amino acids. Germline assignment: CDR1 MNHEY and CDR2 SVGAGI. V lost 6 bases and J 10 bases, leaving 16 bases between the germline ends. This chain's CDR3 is CASRGATRWEQFF. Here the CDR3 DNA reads TGTGCCAGCAGGGGGGCCACCCGGTGGGAGCAGTTCTTC.

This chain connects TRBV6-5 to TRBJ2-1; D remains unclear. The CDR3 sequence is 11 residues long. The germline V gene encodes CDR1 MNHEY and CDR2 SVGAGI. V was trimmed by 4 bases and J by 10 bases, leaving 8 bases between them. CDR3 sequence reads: CASSSMGEQFF. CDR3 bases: TGTGCCAGCAGTTCCATGGGCGAGCAGTTCTTC.

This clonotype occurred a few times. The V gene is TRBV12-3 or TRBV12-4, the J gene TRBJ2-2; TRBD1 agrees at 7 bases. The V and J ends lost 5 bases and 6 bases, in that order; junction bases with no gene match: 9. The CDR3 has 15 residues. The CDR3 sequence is CASSRSDRDAGELFF. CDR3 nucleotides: TGTGCCAGCAGTAGATCCGACAGGGACGCCGGGGAGCTGTTTTTT.

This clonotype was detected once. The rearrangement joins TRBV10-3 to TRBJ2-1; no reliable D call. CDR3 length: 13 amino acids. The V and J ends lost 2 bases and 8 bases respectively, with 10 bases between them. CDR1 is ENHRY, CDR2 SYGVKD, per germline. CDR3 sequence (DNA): TGTGCCATCAGTGAGCAGAACGGAGATGAGCAGTTCTTC. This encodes CAISEQNGDEQFF.

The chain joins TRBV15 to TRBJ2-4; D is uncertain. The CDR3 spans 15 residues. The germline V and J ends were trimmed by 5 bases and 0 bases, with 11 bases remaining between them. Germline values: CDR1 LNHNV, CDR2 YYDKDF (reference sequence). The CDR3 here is CATSVRVVAKNIQYF. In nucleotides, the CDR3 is TGTGCCACCAGCGTCCGGGTCGTAGCCAAAAACATTCAGTACTTC. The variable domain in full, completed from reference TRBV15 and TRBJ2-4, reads DAMVIQNPRYQVTQFGKPVTLSCSQTLNHNVMYWYQQKSSQAPKLLFHYYDKDFNNEADTPDNFQSRRPNTSFCFLDIRSPGLGDTAMYLCATSVRVVAKNIQYFGAGTRLSVL.

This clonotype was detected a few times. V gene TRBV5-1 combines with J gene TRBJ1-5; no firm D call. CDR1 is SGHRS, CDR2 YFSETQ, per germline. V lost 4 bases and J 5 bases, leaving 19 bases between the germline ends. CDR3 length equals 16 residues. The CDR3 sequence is CASSPEEGGIYQPQHF. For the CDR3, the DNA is TGCGCCAGCAGCCCAGAGGAGGGAGGCATTTATCAGCCCCAGCATTTT. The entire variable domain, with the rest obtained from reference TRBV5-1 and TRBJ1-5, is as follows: KAGVTQTPRYLIKTRGQQVTLSCSPISGHRSVSWYQQTPGQGLQFLFEYFSETQRNKGNFPGRFSGRQFSNSRSEMNVSTLELGDSALYLCASSPEEGGIYQPQHFGDGTRLSIL.

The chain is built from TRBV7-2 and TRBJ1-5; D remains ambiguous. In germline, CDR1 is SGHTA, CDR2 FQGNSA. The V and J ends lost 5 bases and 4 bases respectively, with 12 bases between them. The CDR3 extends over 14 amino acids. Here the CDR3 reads CASSDIWRNQPQHF. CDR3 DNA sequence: TGTGCCAGCAGCGATATTTGGAGGAATCAGCCCCAGCATTTT. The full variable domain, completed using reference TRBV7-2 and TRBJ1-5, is GAGVSQSPSNKVTEKGKDVELRCDPISGHTALYWYRQSLGQGLEFLIYFQGNSAPDKSGLPSDRFSAERTGGSVSTLTIQRTQQEDSAVYLCASSDIWRNQPQHFGDGTRLSIL.

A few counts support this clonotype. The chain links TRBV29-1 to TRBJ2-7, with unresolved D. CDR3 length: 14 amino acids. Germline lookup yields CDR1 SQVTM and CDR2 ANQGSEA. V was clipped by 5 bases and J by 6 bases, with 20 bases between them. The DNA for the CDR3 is TGCAGCGTTACTATAGGACCCGGATCGGGCGAGCAGTACTTC. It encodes CSVTIGPGSGEQYF.

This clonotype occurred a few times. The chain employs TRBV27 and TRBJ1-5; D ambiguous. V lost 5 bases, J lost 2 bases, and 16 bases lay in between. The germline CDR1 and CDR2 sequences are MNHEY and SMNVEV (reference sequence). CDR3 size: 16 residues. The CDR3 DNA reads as TGTGCCAGCAGTCCCTGGGGAGCTGGAGGCAATCAGCCCCAGCATTTT. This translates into CASSPWGAGGNQPQHF.